These 14 T cell receptor beta chains share one sample of origin, sequenced in a study of graft-versus-host responses after intestinal transplantation. This table comes from immunoSEQ multiplex PCR, and its TCRdb copy is limited to in-frame clones, with some not included. The table includes about 120,000 clones, roughly 96% detected once. Their target antigens are unknown. Sequences were derived from unstimulated CD8+ T cells sorted from spleen or lymph node cells, sampled before intestinal transplant. The receptors were sampled from a human donor who received an intestinal transplant.

This chain connects TRBV6-4 to TRBJ2-2; maybe TRBD2 (5 bases). The ends were cut back, 6 bases at V and 9 bases at J, with 17 bases in the middle. CDR1 is MRHNA, CDR2 SNTAGT, per germline. The CDR3 sequence is 14 residues long. Here the CDR3 reads CASSPRGVGRELFF. Written as DNA, the CDR3 is TGTGCCAGCAGCCCCCGGGGAGTTGGCCGGGAGCTGTTTTTT.

The chain has TRBV7-8 and TRBJ2-7, with 11 bases that match TRBD2. J lost 0 bases, V lost 5 bases, and 15 bases had no gene match. Germline V gene sequence: CDR1 SGHVS, CDR2 FQNEAQ. This CDR3 spans 19 amino acids. The CDR3 here is CASSHRLAGGSINSYEQYF. Written as DNA, the CDR3 is TGTGCCAGCAGCCACAGGCTAGCGGGAGGCTCAATCAACTCCTACGAGCAGTACTTC.

The V gene is TRBV28, the J gene TRBJ2-7; D uncertain. Trimming cost V 8 bases and J 2 bases, with 10 bases left between them. In germline, CDR1 is MDHEN, CDR2 SYDVKM. This CDR3 is 12 amino acids long. The DNA for the CDR3 is TGTGCCAGCGACCGGAGTCCCTACGAGCAGTACTTC. Its protein is CASDRSPYEQYF.

The count of this clone is one. DNA for the CDR3: TGTGCCACGAAACTAGCGGGAGACGATACGCAGTATTTT. This gives the protein CATKLAGDDTQYF. The genes are TRBV19 and TRBJ2-3; 11 positions agree with TRBD2. Germline V gene data show CDR1 as LNHDA and CDR2 as SQIVND (reference sequence). With V trimmed by 10 bases and J by 6 bases, 6 bases remained unmatched. This CDR3 region has 13 residues.

The chain uses TRBV19 and TRBJ1-1; a weak D match, TRBD1 (6 bases). The CDR3 is made up of 13 amino acids. V was shortened by 10 bases and J by 0 bases, with 12 bases between the two germline ends. Germline CDR1 reads LNHDA; CDR2 reads SQIVND (reference sequence). This CDR3 is CATSTGLNTEAFF. As DNA, the CDR3 is TGTGCCACTTCGACAGGCCTGAACACTGAAGCTTTCTTT.

Points on this clone: The sample holds other DNA sequences that translate to the same CDR3. CDR3 in amino acids: CASSLARETQYF. CDR3 coding DNA: TGTGCCAGCAGCTTAGCGCGGGAGACCCAGTACTTC. The gene calls are TRBV7-9 and TRBJ2-5; D unclear. Trimming left V 0 bases short and J 5 bases short, with 4 bases between. Looked up from germline, CDR1 is SEHNR and CDR2 is FQNEAQ (reference sequence). The CDR3 is 12 amino acids.

This chain joins TRBV19 and TRBJ1-1; the D gene is possibly TRBD1 (6 bases). The CDR3 spans 16 residues. Germline V gene sequence: CDR1 LNHDA, CDR2 SQIVND (reference sequence). The V and J ends lost 3 bases and 4 bases respectively, with 18 bases between them. The CDR3 sequence: CASSIMAGELRTEAFF. CDR3 sequence (DNA): TGTGCCAGTAGTATTATGGCAGGGGAGTTGCGCACTGAAGCTTTCTTT.

J is TRBJ2-1 and V is TRBV11-3; 9 bases map to TRBD1. Germline CDR1 and CDR2: SGHNT and YENEEA. The length of the CDR3 is 15 residues. Germline trimming cut 1 base from V and 7 bases from J; bases unmatched to any gene: 5. The CDR3 sequence: CASSLGGTGFNEQFF. In DNA form, the CDR3 reads TGTGCCAGCAGCTTAGGCGGGACAGGGTTTAATGAGCAGTTCTTC. Using reference TRBV11-3 and TRBJ2-1 for the parts outside the CDR3, the full variable domain is EAGVVQSPRYKIIEKKQPVAFWCNPISGHNTLYWYLQNLGQGPELLIRYENEEAVDDSQLPKDRFSAERLKGVDSTLKIQPAELGDSAVYLCASSLGGTGFNEQFFGPGTRLTVL.

The chain has TRBV7-3 and TRBJ1-2, with D possibly TRBD1 on 5 matching bases. Trimming took 9 bases from V and 0 from J, leaving 17 bases between them. The CDR3 is 15 amino acids. Per germline, CDR1 SGHTA and CDR2 FQGTGA. As DNA, the CDR3 is TGTGCCAGTAGCCCTTCGGGGGATCCTAACTATGGCTACACCTTC. Translated, it gives CASSPSGDPNYGYTF. Together with reference TRBV7-3 and TRBJ1-2, the CDR3 gives the full variable domain: GAGVSQTPSNKVTEKGKYVELRCDPISGHTALYWYRQSLGQGPEFLIYFQGTGAADDSGLPNDRFFAVRPEGSVSTLKIQRTERGDSAVYLCASSPSGDPNYGYTFGSGTRLTVV.

The V call is TRBV7-6, the J call TRBJ2-7; D ambiguous. Trimming removed 2 bases at V and 3 bases at J, with 11 bases between. The germline gives CDR1 SGHVS, CDR2 FNYEAQ. The CDR3 runs to 14 residues. CDR3 sequence (DNA): TGTGCCAGCAGCTTAAGGCCTATCTACTACGAGCAGTACTTC. Translation: CASSLRPIYYEQYF.

The chain combines TRBV19 with TRBJ2-1, with D tentatively TRBD2 (6 bases). The ends were cut back, 9 bases at V and 3 bases at J, with 18 bases in the middle. The CDR3 is 15 residues long. Germline V gene lookup returns CDR1 LNHDA and CDR2 SQIVND (reference sequence). The CDR3 DNA follows: TGTGCCAGCTGCCGAGCGCGGGATCTCTACAATGAGCAGTTCTTC. Its protein is CASCRARDLYNEQFF.

The chain links TRBV4-1 to TRBJ2-5; D call uncertain. This CDR3 has 16 residues. Germline V gene data show CDR1 as MGHRA and CDR2 as YSYEKL. V shed 3 bases and J shed 3 bases, with 17 bases lying between them. CDR3 nucleotides: TGCGCCAGCAGCCAGGGCGAGAGGATGGCGGAAGAGACCCAGTACTTC. Translation gives CASSQGERMAEETQYF.

J is TRBJ2-7 and V is TRBV6-1, with D uncertain. V was cut by 2 bases and J by 9 bases, with 8 bases left in between. The CDR3 has 11 residues. Germline CDR1 MNHNS, CDR2 SASEGT. The chain's CDR3 is CASSESSGQYF. CDR3 coding DNA: TGTGCCAGCAGTGAAAGCTCGGGGCAGTACTTC.

The CDR3 coding sequence is TGTGCCAGCAGGCCGGGACTAAGCACAGATACGCAGTATTTT. Translation: CASRPGLSTDTQYF. The chain employs TRBV27 and TRBJ2-3; 7 bases are a match to TRBD2. Per the germline V gene, CDR1 is MNHEY and CDR2 is SMNVEV (reference sequence). The length of the CDR3 is 14 residues. Germline trimming cut 6 bases from V and 0 bases from J; bases unmatched to any gene: 3.